The entry that follows covers one T cell receptor (beta chain) sequence. The entry originates in a study of T and B cells in COVID-19 patients. The wider study: Of around 21 active-infection patients, 12 were critically ill with mechanical ventilation or extracorporeal membrane oxygenation.

TRB rearrangements were amplified by multiplex PCR with BIOMED2 TRB-A/B primers. TCRdb processed the multiplex PCR reads anew with MiXCR; each CDR3 protein has one entry. This table holds thousands of distinct CDR3 sequences, 25% to 30% found once. Germline values: CDR1 MNHEY, CDR2 SMNVEV (reference sequence). V gave up 3 bases and J gave up 9 bases, with 9 bases separating them. This CDR3 comprises 11 residues. From blood, about 250-500 ng of genomic DNA served as TRB template. Material: blood. The V and J genes are TRBV27 and TRBJ2-7; D perhaps matches TRBD1 (5 bases). This TCR came from a human donor with active COVID-19. The donor label of this sample is uncertain. The CDR3 DNA reads TGTGCCAGCAGTTTGCAGGGCGGGCAGTACTTC. This encodes CASSLQGGQYF.